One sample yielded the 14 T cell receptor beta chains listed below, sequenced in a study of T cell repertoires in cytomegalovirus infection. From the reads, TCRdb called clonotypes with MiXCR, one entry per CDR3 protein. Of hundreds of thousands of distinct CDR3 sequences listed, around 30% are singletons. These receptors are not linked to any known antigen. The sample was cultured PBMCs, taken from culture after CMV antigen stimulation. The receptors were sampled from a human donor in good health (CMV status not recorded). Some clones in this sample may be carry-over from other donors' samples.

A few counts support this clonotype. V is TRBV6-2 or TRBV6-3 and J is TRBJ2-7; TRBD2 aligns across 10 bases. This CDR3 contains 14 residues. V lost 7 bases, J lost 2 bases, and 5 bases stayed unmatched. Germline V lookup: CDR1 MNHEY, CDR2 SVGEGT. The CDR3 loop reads CASKPGTSAYEQYF. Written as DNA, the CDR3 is TGTGCCAGCAAGCCCGGGACTAGCGCCTACGAGCAGTACTTC.

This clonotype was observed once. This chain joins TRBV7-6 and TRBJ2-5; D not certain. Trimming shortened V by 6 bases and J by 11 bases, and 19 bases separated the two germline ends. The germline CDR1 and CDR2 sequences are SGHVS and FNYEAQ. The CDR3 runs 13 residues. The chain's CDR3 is CASSSARGPRQYF. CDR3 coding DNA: TGTGCCAGCAGTTCAGCGAGAGGTCCACGGCAGTACTTC.

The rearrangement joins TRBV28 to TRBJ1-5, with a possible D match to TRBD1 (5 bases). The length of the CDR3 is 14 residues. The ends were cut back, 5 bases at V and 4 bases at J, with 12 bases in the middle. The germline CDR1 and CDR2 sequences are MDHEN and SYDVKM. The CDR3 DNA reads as TGTGCCAGCAGTCCCCACCGGGGGAATCAGCCCCAGCATTTT. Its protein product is CASSPHRGNQPQHF.

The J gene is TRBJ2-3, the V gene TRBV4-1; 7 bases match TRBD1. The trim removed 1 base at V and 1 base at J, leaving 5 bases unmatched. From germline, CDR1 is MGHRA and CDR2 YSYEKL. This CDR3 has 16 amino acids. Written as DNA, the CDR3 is TGCGCCAGCAGCCAAGTAGATACAGGGGGCACAGATACGCAGTATTTT. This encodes CASSQVDTGGTDTQYF.

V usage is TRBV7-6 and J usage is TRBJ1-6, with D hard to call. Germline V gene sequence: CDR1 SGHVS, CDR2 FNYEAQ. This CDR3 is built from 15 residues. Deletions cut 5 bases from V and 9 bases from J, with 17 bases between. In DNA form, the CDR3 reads TGTGCCAGCAGCCAACAGACGGTGTATGGTTCACCCCTCCACTTT. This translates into CASSQQTVYGSPLHF.

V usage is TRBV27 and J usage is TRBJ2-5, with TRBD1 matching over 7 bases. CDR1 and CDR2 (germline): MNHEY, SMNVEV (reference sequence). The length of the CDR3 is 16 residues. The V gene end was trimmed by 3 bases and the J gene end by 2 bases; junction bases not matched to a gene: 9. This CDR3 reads CASSLLGTAKQETQYF. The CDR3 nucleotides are TGTGCCAGCAGTTTGCTCGGGACAGCTAAACAAGAGACCCAGTACTTC.

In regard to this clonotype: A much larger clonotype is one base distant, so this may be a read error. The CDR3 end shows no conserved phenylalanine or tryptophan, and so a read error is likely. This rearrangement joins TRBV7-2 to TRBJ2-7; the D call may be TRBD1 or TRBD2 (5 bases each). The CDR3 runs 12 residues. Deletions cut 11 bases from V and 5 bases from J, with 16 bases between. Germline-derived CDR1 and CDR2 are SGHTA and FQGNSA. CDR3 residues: CASWGKTDEQYL. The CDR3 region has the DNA TGTGCCTCCTGGGGGAAGACGGACGAGCAGTACCTC.

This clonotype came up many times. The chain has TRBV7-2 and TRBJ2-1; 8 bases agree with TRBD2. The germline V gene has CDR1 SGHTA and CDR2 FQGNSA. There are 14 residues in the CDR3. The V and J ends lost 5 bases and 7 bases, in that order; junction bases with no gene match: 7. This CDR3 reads CASSHGTSGNEQFF. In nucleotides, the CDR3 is TGTGCCAGCAGCCACGGGACTAGTGGTAATGAGCAGTTCTTC.

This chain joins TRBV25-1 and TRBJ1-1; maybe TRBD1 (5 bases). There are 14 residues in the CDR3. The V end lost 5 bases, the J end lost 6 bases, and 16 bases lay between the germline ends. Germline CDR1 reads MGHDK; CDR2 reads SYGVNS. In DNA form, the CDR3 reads TGTGCCAGCAGTAGTTGGGATGGGGGGGCTGAAGCTTTCTTT. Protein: CASSSWDGGAEAFF. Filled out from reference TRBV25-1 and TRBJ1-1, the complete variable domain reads EADIYQTPRYLVIGTGKKITLECSQTMGHDKMYWYQQDPGMELHLIHYSYGVNSTEKGDLSSESTVSRIRTEHFPLTLESARPSHTSQYLCASSSWDGGAEAFFGQGTRLTVV.

The CDR3 DNA reads TGTGCCAGCAGTTACCCTGGCGGGAGCGAGTCCTACGAGCAGTACTTC. This sequence encodes CASSYPGGSESYEQYF. The V gene is TRBV6-2 or TRBV6-3, the J gene TRBJ2-7; 7 bases line up with TRBD2. The germline V gene has CDR1 MNHEY and CDR2 SVGEGT. V shed 2 bases, J shed 1 base, and the junction held 8 bases outside the gene matches. This CDR3 has 16 amino acids.

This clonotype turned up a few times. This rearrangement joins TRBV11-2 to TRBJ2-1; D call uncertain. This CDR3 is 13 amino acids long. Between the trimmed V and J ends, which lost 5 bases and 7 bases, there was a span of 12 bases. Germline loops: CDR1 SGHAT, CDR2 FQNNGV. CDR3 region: CASSPVSRNEQFF. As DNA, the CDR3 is TGTGCCAGCAGCCCCGTAAGTAGGAATGAGCAGTTCTTC.

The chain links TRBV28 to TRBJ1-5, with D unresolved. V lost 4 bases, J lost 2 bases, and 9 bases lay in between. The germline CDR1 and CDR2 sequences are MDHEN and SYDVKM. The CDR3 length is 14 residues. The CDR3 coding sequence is TGTGCCAGCAGTTCTACATTGGGCAATCAGCCCCAGCATTTT. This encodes CASSSTLGNQPQHF.

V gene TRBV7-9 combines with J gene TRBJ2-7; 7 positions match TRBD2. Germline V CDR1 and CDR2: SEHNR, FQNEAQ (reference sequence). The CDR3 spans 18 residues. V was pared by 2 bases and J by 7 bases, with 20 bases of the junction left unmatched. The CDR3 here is CASSLSGWEGPSTWEQYF. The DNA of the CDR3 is TGTGCCAGCAGCTTATCGGGGTGGGAGGGCCCGTCTACTTGGGAGCAGTACTTC.

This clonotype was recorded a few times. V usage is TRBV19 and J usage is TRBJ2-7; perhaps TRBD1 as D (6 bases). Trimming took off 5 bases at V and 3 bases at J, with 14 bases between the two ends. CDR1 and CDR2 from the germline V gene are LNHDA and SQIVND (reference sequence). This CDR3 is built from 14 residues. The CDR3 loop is CASSVTRDNYEQYF. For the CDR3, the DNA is TGTGCCAGTAGTGTGACCCGGGACAACTACGAGCAGTACTTC.